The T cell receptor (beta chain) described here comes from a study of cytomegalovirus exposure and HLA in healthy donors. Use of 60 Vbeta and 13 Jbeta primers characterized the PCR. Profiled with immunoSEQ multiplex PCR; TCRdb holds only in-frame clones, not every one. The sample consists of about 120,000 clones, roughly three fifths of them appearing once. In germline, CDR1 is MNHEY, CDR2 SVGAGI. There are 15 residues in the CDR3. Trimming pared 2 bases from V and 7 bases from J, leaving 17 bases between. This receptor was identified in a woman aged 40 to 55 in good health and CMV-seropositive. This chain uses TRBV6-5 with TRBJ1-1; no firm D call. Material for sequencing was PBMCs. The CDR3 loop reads CASSYDAAVGSEAFF. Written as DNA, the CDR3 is TGTGCCAGCAGTTACGACGCAGCGGTGGGGAGTGAAGCTTTCTTT.